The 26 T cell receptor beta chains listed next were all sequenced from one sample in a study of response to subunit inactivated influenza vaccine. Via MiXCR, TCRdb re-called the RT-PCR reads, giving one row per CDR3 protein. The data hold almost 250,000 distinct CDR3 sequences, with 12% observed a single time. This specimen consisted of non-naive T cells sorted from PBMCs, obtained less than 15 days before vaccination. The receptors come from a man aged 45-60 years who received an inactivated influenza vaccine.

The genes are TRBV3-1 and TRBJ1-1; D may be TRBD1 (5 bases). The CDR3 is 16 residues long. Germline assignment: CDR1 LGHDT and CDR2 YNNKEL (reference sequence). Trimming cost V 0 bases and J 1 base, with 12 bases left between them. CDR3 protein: CASSQEVQGRNTEAFF. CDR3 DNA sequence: TGTGCCAGCAGCCAAGAGGTTCAGGGAAGGAACACTGAAGCTTTCTTT.

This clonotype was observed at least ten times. CDR3 bases: TGTGCCAGCAGTCAGACAGGGTACTATGGCTACACCTTC. Amino acids: CASSQTGYYGYTF. The V call is TRBV28, the J call TRBJ1-2; TRBD1 aligns across 7 bases. V shed 5 bases and J 3 bases; nucleotides not matched to a gene: 3. The CDR3 extends over 13 amino acids. Per germline, CDR1 MDHEN and CDR2 SYDVKM.

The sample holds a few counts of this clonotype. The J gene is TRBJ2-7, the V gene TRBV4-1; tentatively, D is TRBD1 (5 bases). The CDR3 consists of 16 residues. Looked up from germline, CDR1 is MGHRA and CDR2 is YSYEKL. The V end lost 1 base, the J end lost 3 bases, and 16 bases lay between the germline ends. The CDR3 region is CASSQGQGRFYYEQYF. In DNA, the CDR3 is TGCGCCAGCAGCCAAGGTCAGGGCAGGTTTTACTACGAGCAGTACTTC.

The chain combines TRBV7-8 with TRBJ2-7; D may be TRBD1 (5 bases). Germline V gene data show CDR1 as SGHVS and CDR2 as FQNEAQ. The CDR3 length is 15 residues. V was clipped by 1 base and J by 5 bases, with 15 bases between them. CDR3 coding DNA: TGTGCCAGCAGCTTAGTTTGGCAGGGCAGCCACGAGCAGTACTTC. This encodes CASSLVWQGSHEQYF.

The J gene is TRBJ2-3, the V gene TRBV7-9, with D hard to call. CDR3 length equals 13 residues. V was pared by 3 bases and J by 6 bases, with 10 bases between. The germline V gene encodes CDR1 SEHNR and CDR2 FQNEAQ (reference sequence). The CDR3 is CASSLNSWDTQYF. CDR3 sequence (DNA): TGTGCCAGCAGCTTGAATAGTTGGGATACGCAGTATTTT.

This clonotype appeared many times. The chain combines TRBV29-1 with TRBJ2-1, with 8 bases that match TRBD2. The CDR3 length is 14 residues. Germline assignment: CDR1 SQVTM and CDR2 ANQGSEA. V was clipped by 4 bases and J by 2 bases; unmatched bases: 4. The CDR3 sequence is CSVGPGGPYNEQFF. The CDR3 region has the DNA TGCAGCGTTGGTCCGGGAGGGCCCTACAATGAGCAGTTCTTC.

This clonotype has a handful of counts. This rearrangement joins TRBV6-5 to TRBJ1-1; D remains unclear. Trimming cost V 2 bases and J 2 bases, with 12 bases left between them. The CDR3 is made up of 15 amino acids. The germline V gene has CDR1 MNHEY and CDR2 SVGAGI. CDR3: CASSYPGMGNTEAFF. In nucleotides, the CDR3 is TGTGCCAGCAGTTACCCCGGGATGGGTAACACTGAAGCTTTCTTT.

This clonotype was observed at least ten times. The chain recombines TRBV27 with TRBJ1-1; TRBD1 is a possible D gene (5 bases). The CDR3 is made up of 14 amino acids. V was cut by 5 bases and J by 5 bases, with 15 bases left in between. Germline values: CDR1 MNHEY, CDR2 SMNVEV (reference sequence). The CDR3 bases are TGTGCCAGCAGTCCCCTCCCGGGGGGGACTGAAGCTTTCTTT. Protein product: CASSPLPGGTEAFF.

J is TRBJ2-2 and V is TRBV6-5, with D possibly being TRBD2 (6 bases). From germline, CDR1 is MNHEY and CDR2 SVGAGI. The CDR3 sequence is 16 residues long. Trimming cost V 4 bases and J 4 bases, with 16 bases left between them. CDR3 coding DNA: TGTGCCAGCAGTTGGGGGGTCGCAGCGGGCACCGGGGAGCTGTTTTTT. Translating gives CASSWGVAAGTGELFF.

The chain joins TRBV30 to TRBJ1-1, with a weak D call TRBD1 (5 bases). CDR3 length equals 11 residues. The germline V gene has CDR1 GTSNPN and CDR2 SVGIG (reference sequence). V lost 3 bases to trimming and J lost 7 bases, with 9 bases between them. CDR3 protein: CAWRTGGEAFF. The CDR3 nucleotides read TGTGCCTGGAGGACCGGGGGTGAAGCTTTCTTT.

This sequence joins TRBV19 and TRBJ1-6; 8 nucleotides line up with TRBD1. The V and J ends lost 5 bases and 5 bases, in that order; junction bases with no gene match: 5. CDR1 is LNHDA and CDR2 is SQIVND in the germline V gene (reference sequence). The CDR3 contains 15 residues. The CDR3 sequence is CASSRTGIDNSPLHF. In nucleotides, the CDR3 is TGTGCCAGTAGTCGGACAGGGATCGATAATTCACCCCTCCACTTT.

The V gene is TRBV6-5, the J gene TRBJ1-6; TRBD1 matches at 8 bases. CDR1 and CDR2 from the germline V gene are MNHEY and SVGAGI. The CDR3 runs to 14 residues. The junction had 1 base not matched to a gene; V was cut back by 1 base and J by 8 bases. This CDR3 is CASSYLQGDSPLHF. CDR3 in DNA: TGTGCCAGCAGTTACTTACAGGGGGATTCACCCCTCCACTTT.

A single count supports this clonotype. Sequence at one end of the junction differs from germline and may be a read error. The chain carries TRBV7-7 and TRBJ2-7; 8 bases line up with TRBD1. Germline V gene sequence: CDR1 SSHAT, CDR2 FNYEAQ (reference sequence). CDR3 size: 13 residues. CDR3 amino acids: CASSQDRVGEQYF. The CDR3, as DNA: TGTGCTAGCAGTCAGGACAGGGTCGGCGAGCAGTACTTC.

In DNA form, the CDR3 reads TGTGCCAGCAGCGTAGGAGGACAAGGCGAGCAGTACTTC. It is translated as CASSVGGQGEQYF. V is TRBV9 and J is TRBJ2-7; possibly TRBD1 for D (5 bases). Germline V gene data show CDR1 as SGDLS and CDR2 as YYNGEE. This CDR3 has 13 residues. The V end lost 0 bases, the J end lost 6 bases, and 10 bases lay between the germline ends.

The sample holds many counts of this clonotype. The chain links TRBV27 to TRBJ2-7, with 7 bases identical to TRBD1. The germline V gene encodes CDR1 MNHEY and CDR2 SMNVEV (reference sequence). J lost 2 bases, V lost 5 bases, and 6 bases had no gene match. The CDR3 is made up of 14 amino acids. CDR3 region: CASSRYRGPYEQYF. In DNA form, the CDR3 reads TGTGCCAGCAGTCGTTACAGGGGACCCTACGAGCAGTACTTC.

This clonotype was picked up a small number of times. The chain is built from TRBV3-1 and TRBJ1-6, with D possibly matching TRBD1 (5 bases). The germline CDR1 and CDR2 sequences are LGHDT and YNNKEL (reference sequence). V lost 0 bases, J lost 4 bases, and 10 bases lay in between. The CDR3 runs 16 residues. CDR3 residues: CASSQDSDTYNSPLHF. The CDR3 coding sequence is TGTGCCAGCAGCCAAGATTCGGACACGTATAATTCACCCCTCCACTTT.

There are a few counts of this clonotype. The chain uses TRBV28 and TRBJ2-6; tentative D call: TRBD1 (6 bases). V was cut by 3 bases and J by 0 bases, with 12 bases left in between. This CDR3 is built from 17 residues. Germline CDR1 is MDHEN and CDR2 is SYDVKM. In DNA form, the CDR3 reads TGTGCCAGCAGTTTGGGGGCGATTTCCTCTGGGGCCAACGTCCTGACTTTC. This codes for CASSLGAISSGANVLTF.

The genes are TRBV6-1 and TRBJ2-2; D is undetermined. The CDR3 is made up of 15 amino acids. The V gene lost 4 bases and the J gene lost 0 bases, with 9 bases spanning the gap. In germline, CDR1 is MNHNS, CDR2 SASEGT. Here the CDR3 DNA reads TGTGCCAGCAGTGTTCTCCGATCGAACACCGGGGAGCTGTTTTTT. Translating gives CASSVLRSNTGELFF.

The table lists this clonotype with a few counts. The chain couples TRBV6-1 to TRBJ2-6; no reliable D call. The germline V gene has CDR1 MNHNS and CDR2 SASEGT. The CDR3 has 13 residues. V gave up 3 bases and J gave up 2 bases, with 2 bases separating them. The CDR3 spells CASSEAGANVLTF. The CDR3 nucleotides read TGTGCCAGCAGTGAGGCTGGGGCCAACGTCCTGACTTTC.

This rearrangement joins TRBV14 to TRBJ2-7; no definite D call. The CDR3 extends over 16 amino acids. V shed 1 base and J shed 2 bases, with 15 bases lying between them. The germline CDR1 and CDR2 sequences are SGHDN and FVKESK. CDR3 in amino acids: CASSQARLGPPYEQYF. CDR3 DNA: TGTGCCAGCAGCCAAGCGCGATTGGGTCCACCCTACGAGCAGTACTTC.

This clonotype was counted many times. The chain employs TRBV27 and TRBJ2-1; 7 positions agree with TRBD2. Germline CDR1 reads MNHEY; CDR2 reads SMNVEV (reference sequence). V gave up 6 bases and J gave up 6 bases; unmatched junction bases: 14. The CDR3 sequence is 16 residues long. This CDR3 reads CASRGDGRGWFNEQFF. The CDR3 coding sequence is TGTGCCAGCAGGGGGGATGGGAGGGGTTGGTTCAATGAGCAGTTCTTC.

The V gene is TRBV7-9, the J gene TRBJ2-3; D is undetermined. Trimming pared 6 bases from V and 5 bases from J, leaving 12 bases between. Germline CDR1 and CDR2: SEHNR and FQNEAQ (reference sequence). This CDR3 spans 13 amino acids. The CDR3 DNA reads TGTGCCAGCAGTCCCCAACGCGGAGATACGCAGTATTTT. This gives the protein CASSPQRGDTQYF.

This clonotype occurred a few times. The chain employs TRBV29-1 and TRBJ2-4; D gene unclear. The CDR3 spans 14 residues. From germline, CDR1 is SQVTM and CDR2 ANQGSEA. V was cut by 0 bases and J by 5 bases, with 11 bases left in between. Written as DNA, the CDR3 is TGCAGCGTTGAAGATAGGGCAGGACAAAACATTCAGTACTTC. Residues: CSVEDRAGQNIQYF.

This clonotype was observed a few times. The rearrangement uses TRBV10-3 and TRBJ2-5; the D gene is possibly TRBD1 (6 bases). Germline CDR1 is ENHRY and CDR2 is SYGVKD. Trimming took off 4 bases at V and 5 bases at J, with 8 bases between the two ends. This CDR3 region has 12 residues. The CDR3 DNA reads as TGTGCCATCAGTGTTACAGGGGAGACCCAGTACTTC. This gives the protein CAISVTGETQYF.

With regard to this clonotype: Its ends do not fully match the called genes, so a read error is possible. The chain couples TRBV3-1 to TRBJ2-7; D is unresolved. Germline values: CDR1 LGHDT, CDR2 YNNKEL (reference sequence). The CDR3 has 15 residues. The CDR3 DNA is TGTGCCACCAGCCAAGAGGCGCCTTTTACCTACGAGCAGTACTTC. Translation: CATSQEAPFTYEQYF.

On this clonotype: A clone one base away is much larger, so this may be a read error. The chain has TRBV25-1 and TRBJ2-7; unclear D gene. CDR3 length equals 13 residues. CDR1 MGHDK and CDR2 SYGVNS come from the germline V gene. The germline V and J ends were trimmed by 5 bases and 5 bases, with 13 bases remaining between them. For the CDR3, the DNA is TGTGCCAGCAGTCTCCACGGTTCTGACGAGCAGTACTTC. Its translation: CASSLHGSDEQYF.